One sample yielded the 17 T cell receptor beta chains listed below, sequenced in a study of blood T cells in healthy people across ages (dated by TCRdb to 2014 to 2015). The library was prepared using 5' RACE. The sequencing machine was an Illumina HiSeq 2500. A second PCR of about 6 to 11 cycles was performed with a sample-barcoded 5' primer and a J-beta primer mix. TCRdb's own reprocessing of the public reads used fastp at Q25 and MiXCR and kept productive beta chains. Rows matching on CDR3 protein sequence are summarized as one entry with the most common DNA and genes. The sample yields more than 800,000 distinct CDR3 sequences; around 26% were counted once. About 18% of the sample is in the top ten clones. The sequenced sample was blood. The receptors were gathered from an elderly woman in good health.

This clonotype was seen ten or more times. The genes are TRBV28 and TRBJ1-5, with 9 bases aligning to TRBD1. The junction had 9 bases not matched to a gene; V was cut back by 3 bases and J by 9 bases. The CDR3 spans 15 residues. CDR1 and CDR2 (germline): MDHEN, SYDVKM. The CDR3 sequence is CASSLAGTGIRPQHF. Here the CDR3 DNA reads TGTGCCAGCAGTTTGGCCGGGACAGGGATTAGGCCCCAGCATTTT.

This clonotype has just a few counts. V is TRBV2 and J is TRBJ1-1, with D possibly TRBD1 on 6 matching bases. This CDR3 region has 13 residues. Germline V gene lookup returns CDR1 SNHLY and CDR2 FYNNEI. Trimming took 11 bases from V and 0 from J, leaving 13 bases between them. The CDR3 is CAGEGQMNTEAFF. Here the CDR3 DNA reads TGTGCCGGGGAAGGACAGATGAACACTGAAGCTTTCTTT.

CDR3 protein: CSVRTVNREQYF. The CDR3 DNA reads as TGCAGCGTGAGGACAGTCAATCGCGAGCAGTACTTC. The chain uses TRBV29-1 and TRBJ2-7; the D gene is possibly TRBD1 (6 bases). The germline CDR1 and CDR2 sequences are SQVTM and ANQGSEA. The V end was cut by 6 bases, the J end by 6 bases, with 15 bases between. This CDR3 has 12 amino acids.

This clonotype was found once. A much larger clone is a single base away; this may be a read error. The gene calls are TRBV7-2 and TRBJ2-1; 9 nucleotides agree with TRBD2. Germline CDR1 SGHTA, CDR2 FQGNSA. The CDR3 consists of 19 residues. The CDR3 reads CACSLVGAGGLPRANEQFF. The CDR3 nucleotides read TGTGCCTGCAGCTTAGTAGGAGCGGGGGGCCTACCGAGGGCCAATGAGCAGTTCTTC. Drawing the rest from reference TRBV7-2 and TRBJ2-1, the complete variable domain is GAGVSQSPSNKVTEKGKDVELRCDPISGHTALYWYRQSLGQGLEFLIYFQGNSAPDKSGLPSDRFSAERTGGSVSTLTIQRTQQEDSAVYLCACSLVGAGGLPRANEQFFGPGTRLTVL.

This chain connects TRBV5-1 to TRBJ2-1; 8 bases fit TRBD2. The J call is doubtful: the DNA matches TRBJ2-7 better. This CDR3 is 16 amino acids long. CDR1 SGHRS and CDR2 YFSETQ come from the germline V gene. This CDR3 is CASSLASRGGQNEQYF. DNA for the CDR3: TGCGCCAGCAGCTTGGCGAGTCGGGGGGGCCAGAATGAGCAGTACTTC.

On this clonotype itself: An end of the junction does not agree with germline; a read error may underlie this. CDR3 coding DNA: TGTGCCGCCAGCAGAAGATACAATGAGCAGTACTTC. Translated, it gives CAASRRYNEQYF. The chain employs TRBV15 and TRBJ2-1; D uncertain. The J call is doubtful: the DNA matches TRBJ2-7 better. CDR1 LNHNV and CDR2 YYDKDF come from the germline V gene (reference sequence). The CDR3 is 12 amino acids.

The chain carries TRBV9 and TRBJ2-7, with D maybe TRBD1 (5 bases). Trimming removed 0 bases from V and 0 bases from J, with 7 bases in between. Germline V CDR1 and CDR2: SGDLS, YYNGEE. The CDR3 consists of 14 residues. This CDR3 is CASSVGQTSYEQYF. CDR3 DNA: TGTGCCAGCAGCGTAGGACAGACCTCCTACGAGCAGTACTTC.

This clonotype was detected only a few times. V usage is TRBV7-2 and J usage is TRBJ1-6; D is undetermined. Trimming cost V 8 bases and J 15 bases, with 17 bases left between them. The V gene's germline CDR1 is SGHTA and CDR2 FQGNSA. The CDR3 extends over 12 amino acids. The CDR3 here is CASRADPRSLHF. CDR3 nucleotides: TGTGCCAGCCGGGCAGATCCTAGGAGCCTCCACTTT.

CDR3 region: CASSLKQGVNTGELFF. The CDR3 nucleotides are TGTGCCAGCAGTTTAAAACAGGGGGTCAACACCGGGGAGCTGTTTTTT. The chain carries TRBV27 and TRBJ2-2, with 8 bases matching TRBD1. Unmatched junction bases numbered 4, after V lost 2 bases and J lost 2 bases. The CDR3 contains 16 residues. Germline CDR1 and CDR2: MNHEY and SMNVEV (reference sequence).

The J gene is TRBJ2-7, the V gene TRBV12-3 or TRBV12-4; D gene uncertain. The length of the CDR3 is 10 residues. Deletions cut 11 bases from V and 3 bases from J, with 8 bases between. CDR3 nucleotide sequence: TGTGCCCAATGCTACTACGAGCAGTACTTC. This codes for CAQCYYEQYF.

This clonotype was observed many times. The chain couples TRBV20-1 to TRBJ2-3; 8 positions match TRBD1. With V trimmed by 0 bases and J by 0 bases, 2 bases remained unmatched. The CDR3 covers 15 residues. In germline, CDR1 is DFQATT, CDR2 SNEGSKA (reference sequence). CDR3 nucleotides: TGCAGTGCTAGAGAAGGACAGGGAAGCACAGATACGCAGTATTTT. Protein: CSAREGQGSTDTQYF.

This clonotype was detected ten times or more. The genes are TRBV5-1 and TRBJ2-7; D possibly uses TRBD1 or TRBD2 (6 bases each). This CDR3 is built from 15 residues. The V gene's germline CDR1 is SGHRS and CDR2 YFSETQ. V lost 2 bases and J 2 bases, leaving 14 bases between the germline ends. CDR3 protein: CASSFRGGSAYEQYF. The CDR3 DNA sequence: TGCGCCAGCAGCTTTCGAGGGGGGTCTGCCTACGAGCAGTACTTC.

This clonotype was counted at least ten times. The CDR3 protein is CSVAKGETQYF. The CDR3 nucleotides read TGCAGCGTCGCGAAGGGGGAGACCCAGTACTTC. The chain employs TRBV29-1 and TRBJ2-5; D perhaps matches TRBD1 (5 bases). V lost 6 bases, J lost 5 bases, and 10 bases lay in between. The CDR3 loop spans 11 amino acids. Looked up from germline, CDR1 is SQVTM and CDR2 is ANQGSEA.

The sample holds many counts of this clonotype. The chain combines TRBV7-2 with TRBJ2-7; D uncertain. The CDR3 covers 12 residues. Trimming took 0 bases from V and 7 from J, leaving 7 bases between them. Germline loops: CDR1 SGHTA, CDR2 FQGNSA. The DNA for the CDR3 is TGTGCCAGCAGCTTAGCTATTGGGGAGCAGTACTTC. It yields the protein CASSLAIGEQYF.

The chain joins TRBV7-6 to TRBJ2-7; weak D call: TRBD2 (7 bases). The DNA matches TRBJ2-5 better at its end, which makes the J call doubtful. The CDR3 spans 16 residues. Germline-derived CDR1 and CDR2 are SGHVS and FNYEAQ. CDR3 DNA: TGTGCCAGCAGCCCAGGAGGACGGGGGGCACAAGAGACCCAGTACTTC. Its protein is CASSPGGRGAQETQYF.

Concerning this clonotype: A much larger clone differs from this one at a single base, so this may be a read error. The V gene is TRBV2, the J gene TRBJ2-3; TRBD2 matches 14 bases. V was pared by 6 bases and J by 4 bases, with 6 bases of the junction left unmatched. This CDR3 is built from 16 residues. CDR1 and CDR2 from the germline V gene are SNHLY and FYNNEI. The CDR3 spells CASRGLAGARADTQYF. In DNA form, the CDR3 reads TGTGCCAGCAGGGGACTAGCGGGGGCCCGCGCAGATACGCAGTATTTT.

Points on this clonotype: This sequence may be a read error, since a much larger clone differs from it by one base. The V gene is TRBV11-2, the J gene TRBJ2-1; 7 nucleotides match TRBD1. V was clipped by 1 base and J by 3 bases; unmatched bases: 6. The CDR3 sequence is 16 residues long. Looked up from germline, CDR1 is SGHAT and CDR2 is FQNNGV. The CDR3 is CASSLGRQGVYNEQFF. CDR3 coding DNA: TGTGCCAGCAGCTTAGGACGGCAGGGGGTCTACAATGAGCAGTTCTTC.